The 7 T cell receptor beta chains given below trace back to one sample, sequenced in a study of cytomegalovirus exposure and HLA in healthy donors. Both 60 Vbeta primers and 13 Jbeta primers went into the PCR. The repertoire was sequenced with immunoSEQ multiplex PCR; TCRdb's copy has only in-frame clones and lacks some. The repertoire holds about 130,000 clones, 74% seen once, with around 4.2% in the top ten. Sequencing used PBMCs. The receptors were gathered from a woman aged 45 to 65 in good health and CMV-seropositive.

The chain couples TRBV7-9 to TRBJ1-5; D gene ambiguous. The CDR3 is 14 amino acids. The V gene lost 5 bases and the J gene lost 3 bases, with 11 bases spanning the gap. CDR1 is SEHNR, CDR2 FQNEAQ, per germline (reference sequence). CDR3 DNA sequence: TGTGCCAGCAGCCGGAGCCTGGCCAATCAGCCCCAGCATTTT. Its translation is CASSRSLANQPQHF.

This sequence joins TRBV18 and TRBJ2-1; TRBD1 might be the D (5 bases). V was trimmed by 3 bases and J by 9 bases, leaving 18 bases between them. The CDR3 is made up of 15 amino acids. Germline CDR1 is KGHSH and CDR2 is LQKENI. CDR3 loop: CASSPWQGSFGEQFF. In DNA form, the CDR3 reads TGTGCCAGCTCACCTTGGCAGGGATCGTTTGGTGAGCAGTTCTTC.

The rearrangement uses TRBV2 and TRBJ1-2, with 11 bases aligning to TRBD1. J was trimmed by 3 bases and V by 3 bases; bases with no gene match: 3. The CDR3 contains 15 residues. Germline assignment: CDR1 SNHLY and CDR2 FYNNEI. This CDR3 is CASSDGTGGYYGYTF. The CDR3 nucleotides read TGTGCCAGCAGTGATGGGACAGGGGGTTACTATGGCTACACCTTC.

The chain has TRBV28 and TRBJ2-4, with a possible D match to TRBD2 (5 bases). Germline V lookup: CDR1 MDHEN, CDR2 SYDVKM. The CDR3 spans 15 residues. Deletions cut 3 bases from V and 3 bases from J, with 12 bases between. The CDR3 DNA follows: TGTGCCAGCAGTTTCGCCCATCGGGACAAAAACATTCAGTACTTC. This codes for CASSFAHRDKNIQYF.

The genes are TRBV10-1 and TRBJ1-1, with TRBD1 as a possible D gene (5 bases). Trimming left V 4 bases short and J 8 bases short, with 29 bases between. The CDR3 spans 18 residues. Germline-derived CDR1 and CDR2 are WNHNN and SYGVQD (reference sequence). CDR3 sequence: CASSGPLSPETDEIEAFF. DNA for the CDR3: TGCGCCAGCAGTGGCCCACTCTCACCAGAGACAGATGAGATAGAAGCTTTCTTT.

The chain employs TRBV19 and TRBJ2-7; maybe TRBD2 (5 bases). The germline gives CDR1 LNHDA, CDR2 SQIVND (reference sequence). Trimming pared 10 bases from V and 3 bases from J, leaving 13 bases between. The CDR3 runs 12 residues. CDR3 loop: CATPGCYYEQYF. The CDR3, as DNA: TGTGCCACCCCGGGGTGCTACTACGAGCAGTACTTC.

This chain links TRBV10-1 with TRBJ2-7; D possibly corresponds to TRBD1 (5 bases). The CDR3 totals 16 residues. V lost 3 bases, J lost 2 bases, and 17 bases lay in between. Germline V CDR1 and CDR2: WNHNN, SYGVQD (reference sequence). As DNA, the CDR3 is TGCGCCAGCAGTGACCACCGACAGTTGGGAACCTACGAGCAGTACTTC. Translated, it gives CASSDHRQLGTYEQYF.